The 29 T cell receptor beta chains listed next were all sequenced from one sample in a study of T cells in Graves' hyperthyroidism and ophthalmopathy. The source material, RNA transcripts, was used to amplify TCR beta CDR3 regions. A first-round RT-PCR of the TCR CDR3 used the HTBI primer set. One entry per CDR3 protein, called by TCRdb with MiXCR from the multiplex PCR reads. The sample lists 550,000 to 600,000 distinct CDR3 sequences, roughly a sixth seen once, with about 17% in the top ten. Sequencing was performed on blood. These receptors all come from a woman aged 18 to 35 with Graves' hyperthyroidism.

The V call is TRBV19, the J call TRBJ1-2; D unclear. CDR1 LNHDA and CDR2 SQIVND come from the germline V gene (reference sequence). The length of the CDR3 is 13 residues. Trimming took off 4 bases at V and 0 bases at J, with 6 bases between the two ends. The chain's CDR3 is CASSTWANYGYTF. The CDR3 DNA follows: TGTGCCAGTAGTACATGGGCTAACTATGGCTACACCTTC.

In its sample, this clonotype was seen a few times. As DNA, the CDR3 is TGTGCCAGCAGCTTAGCCGGGCTGGCCTACAATGAGCAGTTCTTC. This gives the protein CASSLAGLAYNEQFF. The chain couples TRBV7-9 to TRBJ2-1, with D unresolved. The V end lost 0 bases, the J end lost 2 bases, and 8 bases lay between the germline ends. The CDR3 contains 15 residues. Germline V gene sequence: CDR1 SEHNR, CDR2 FQNEAQ (reference sequence).

This clonotype occurred once. The gene calls are TRBV9 and TRBJ2-5; 14 bases line up with TRBD2. This CDR3 has 16 residues. The junction had 7 bases not matched to a gene; V was cut back by 4 bases and J by 5 bases. The germline V gene has CDR1 SGDLS and CDR2 YYNGEE. DNA for the CDR3: TGTGCCAGCAGCCCCAGGACTAGCGGGGGGCGGGAGACCCAGTACTTC. Protein product: CASSPRTSGGRETQYF.

The V and J genes are TRBV5-1 and TRBJ2-5; a possible D gene is TRBD1 (5 bases). Trimming removed 4 bases at V and 5 bases at J, with 18 bases between. The V gene's germline CDR1 is SGHRS and CDR2 YFSETQ. The CDR3 loop spans 15 amino acids. Written as DNA, the CDR3 is TGCGCCAGCAGCCTCTTGGGCAGGGATCGGGAGACCCAGTACTTC. It yields the protein CASSLLGRDRETQYF.

This clonotype has a count of ten or more. CDR3 DNA: TGTGCCAGCAGCGATACAGGGGTCCGTAATCAGCCCCAGCATTTT. This sequence encodes CASSDTGVRNQPQHF. The chain uses TRBV7-2 and TRBJ1-5; 7 bases agree with TRBD1. CDR1 is SGHTA and CDR2 is FQGNSA in the germline V gene. V lost 5 bases and J lost 4; bases outside the gene matches: 8. CDR3 length equals 15 residues.

This clonotype was seen a few times. The V gene is TRBV14, the J gene TRBJ2-5, with D possibly TRBD2 on 7 matching bases. CDR3 length equals 14 residues. The V end lost 4 bases, the J end lost 10 bases, and 19 bases lay between the germline ends. Germline CDR1 reads SGHDN; CDR2 reads FVKESK. In nucleotides, the CDR3 is TGTGCCAGCAGCCCCGGACAGAAGCGGGGTGACCAGTACTTC. Its translation is CASSPGQKRGDQYF.

Remarks on this clonotype: Just one base apart from a much larger clone, this may be a read error. CDR3 sequence (DNA): TGTGCCAACAGCCTAAAGCGGGCTAGCACAGATACGCAGTATTTT. Its translation: CANSLKRASTDTQYF. The J gene is TRBJ2-3, the V gene TRBV3-1, with D possibly being TRBD2 (6 bases). This CDR3 is 15 amino acids long. Germline CDR1 and CDR2: LGHDT and YNNKEL (reference sequence).

This clonotype was found a few times. The chain has TRBV27 and TRBJ2-6; D unclear. CDR1 and CDR2 from the germline V gene are MNHEY and SMNVEV (reference sequence). Trimming removed 5 bases at V and 2 bases at J, with 13 bases between. The CDR3 is made up of 16 amino acids. Here the CDR3 reads CASSLQWAPGANVLTF. CDR3 DNA sequence: TGTGCCAGCAGTCTTCAGTGGGCGCCTGGGGCCAACGTCCTGACTTTC.

This clonotype was seen a handful of times. The genes are TRBV20-1 and TRBJ1-1, with D hard to call. Germline loops: CDR1 DFQATT, CDR2 SNEGSKA (reference sequence). V lost 8 bases and J 5 bases, leaving 27 bases between the germline ends. The CDR3 covers 16 residues. The CDR3 DNA sequence: TGCAGTACTATAATCACTGGGTTTTATGATGGTACTGAAGCTTTCTTT. It is translated as CSTIITGFYDGTEAFF.

A word on this clonotype: A single base separates this from a much larger clone, so it may be a read error. The genes are TRBV7-3 and TRBJ2-5, with 16 bases matching TRBD2. Germline CDR1 and CDR2: SGHTA and FQGTGA. J lost 4 bases, V lost 5 bases, and 10 bases had no gene match. The CDR3 consists of 18 residues. CDR3 DNA sequence: TGTGCCAGCAGCCTCGGACCGGGACTAGCGGGGGGGACAGAGACCCAGTACTTC. Residues: CASSLGPGLAGGTETQYF.

The J gene is TRBJ2-7, the V gene TRBV14, with D possibly being TRBD2 (5 bases). The CDR3 totals 15 residues. V was trimmed by 4 bases and J by 3 bases, leaving 16 bases between them. Germline CDR1 SGHDN, CDR2 FVKESK. CDR3 DNA: TGTGCCAGCAGCCCGACGACATCGCGGGTCTACGAGCAGTACTTC. Translating gives CASSPTTSRVYEQYF.

The chain uses TRBV9 and TRBJ1-2; D may be TRBD1 (6 bases). Trimming cost V 0 bases and J 8 bases, with 20 bases left between them. The CDR3 runs to 16 residues. The germline V gene encodes CDR1 SGDLS and CDR2 YYNGEE. CDR3 loop: CASSVETTGWKSGYTF. CDR3 nucleotide sequence: TGTGCCAGCAGCGTAGAAACAACAGGGTGGAAAAGCGGCTACACCTTC.

There are many counts of this clonotype. This chain links TRBV12-3 or TRBV12-4 with TRBJ2-1; 9 bases map to TRBD2. The CDR3 covers 15 residues. Unmatched junction bases numbered 4, after V lost 3 bases and J lost 4 bases. The CDR3 spells CASSFSGRGYNEQFF. CDR3 DNA: TGTGCCAGCAGTTTTAGCGGGAGAGGTTACAATGAGCAGTTCTTC.

This clonotype has a count of ten or more. The chain joins TRBV28 to TRBJ2-7; D is tentatively TRBD1 or TRBD2 (5 bases each). Germline V gives CDR1 MDHEN, CDR2 SYDVKM. Trimming left V 3 bases short and J 6 bases short, with 12 bases between. There are 13 residues in the CDR3. CDR3 residues: CASSFGTWAEQYF. The DNA of the CDR3 is TGTGCCAGCAGTTTCGGGACGTGGGCCGAGCAGTACTTC.

This clonotype was picked up a small number of times. The chain links TRBV11-3 to TRBJ2-7; TRBD1 is a possible D gene (8 bases). CDR3 length: 15 residues. CDR1 and CDR2 (germline): SGHNT, YENEEA. V lost 1 base and J 6 bases, leaving 16 bases between the germline ends. CDR3 region: CASSLANTGGGEQYF. CDR3 in DNA: TGTGCCAGCAGCTTAGCGAATACAGGGGGGGGCGAGCAGTACTTC.

This sequence joins TRBV12-3 or TRBV12-4 and TRBJ2-3; D possibly matches TRBD1 or TRBD2 (5 bases each). V gave up 6 bases and J gave up 5 bases, with 15 bases separating them. The CDR3 spans 14 residues. Written as DNA, the CDR3 is TGTGCCAGCAGCCTGGGACCCCACGGAGATACGCAGTATTTT. Amino acid sequence: CASSLGPHGDTQYF.

Worth noting for this clonotype: A read error may account for a junction end that differs from germline. The gene calls are TRBV24-1 and TRBJ2-1, with D unclear. CDR3 length: 10 residues. CDR1 is KGHDR, CDR2 SFDVKD, per germline. The CDR3 is CATTFNIWLF. Here the CDR3 DNA reads TGTGCCACCACCTTCAACATTTGGCTCTTC.

There are many counts of this clonotype. The chain employs TRBV11-2 and TRBJ2-1, with D maybe TRBD1 (6 bases). CDR3 length equals 15 residues. CDR1 SGHAT and CDR2 FQNNGV come from the germline V gene. V was shortened by 5 bases and J by 3 bases, with 14 bases between the two germline ends. The CDR3 reads CASSRAGTYYNEQFF. CDR3 bases: TGTGCCAGCAGCCGTGCCGGGACATACTACAATGAGCAGTTCTTC.

Many counts were recorded for this clonotype. The genes are TRBV7-2 and TRBJ2-1, with unresolved D. Germline-derived CDR1 and CDR2 are SGHTA and FQGNSA. This CDR3 is 15 amino acids long. V lost 5 bases and J lost 6, with 17 bases in between. As DNA, the CDR3 is TGTGCCAGCAGCCTTTACTTGCAAGGGCTCAATGAGCAGTTCTTC. This codes for CASSLYLQGLNEQFF.

This clonotype was counted at least ten times. This chain joins TRBV5-1 and TRBJ2-7, with 10 bases identical to TRBD2. The CDR3 totals 15 residues. The ends lost 0 bases at V and 0 bases at J; junction bases unmatched: 0. Germline V gives CDR1 SGHRS, CDR2 YFSETQ. In DNA, the CDR3 is TGCGCCAGCAGCTTGGCTAGCGGGGGCTCCTACGAGCAGTACTTC. Amino acid sequence: CASSLASGGSYEQYF.

V usage is TRBV7-2 and J usage is TRBJ2-1; D unresolved. The length of the CDR3 is 14 residues. From germline, CDR1 is SGHTA and CDR2 FQGNSA. V was cut by 5 bases and J by 7 bases, with 15 bases left in between. The CDR3 reads CASSRTELGNEQFF. CDR3 nucleotide sequence: TGTGCCAGCAGCCGAACAGAGTTGGGTAATGAGCAGTTCTTC.

This clonotype has only a few counts. This may be a read error, as it is one base from a much larger clone. The chain couples TRBV11-1 to TRBJ2-7; no reliable D call. V was trimmed by 1 base and J by 2 bases, leaving 9 bases between them. The CDR3 covers 14 residues. In germline, CDR1 is SGHAT, CDR2 FQDESV (reference sequence). In nucleotides, the CDR3 is TGTGCCAGCAGCTTAGTGGGTAGCCCCTACGAGCAGTACTTC. This codes for CASSLVGSPYEQYF. The variable domain in full, completed from reference TRBV11-1 and TRBJ2-7, reads EAEVAQSPRYKITEKSQAVAFWCDPISGHATLYWYRQILGQGPELLVQFQDESVVDDSQLPKDRFSAERLKGVDSTLKIQPAELGDSAMYLCASSLVGSPYEQYFGPGTRLTVT.

This chain links TRBV6-1 with TRBJ2-3, with a possible D match to TRBD2 (5 bases). V lost 5 bases to trimming and J lost 4 bases, with 19 bases between them. CDR1 and CDR2 (germline): MNHNS, SASEGT. This CDR3 contains 16 residues. The DNA for the CDR3 is TGTGCCAGCAGTCCCCCCTGGACTTTTTTCCCAGATACGCAGTATTTT. Protein sequence: CASSPPWTFFPDTQYF.

This clonotype was picked up many times. CDR3 sequence: CASSSIQGASNQPQHF. CDR3 nucleotides: TGTGCCAGCAGTTCGATCCAGGGTGCCAGCAATCAGCCCCAGCATTTT. The chain employs TRBV6-2 or TRBV6-3 and TRBJ1-5; tentative D call: TRBD1 (5 bases). V lost 4 bases and J 1 base, leaving 14 bases between the germline ends. This CDR3 has 16 amino acids. Germline-derived CDR1 and CDR2 are MNHEY and SVGEGT.

This clonotype was observed many times. This chain uses TRBV12-3 or TRBV12-4 with TRBJ2-3; TRBD2 agrees at 7 bases. This CDR3 spans 15 amino acids. Losses at the gene ends were 3 bases for V and 0 bases for J; bases not matched to a gene: 3. This CDR3 is CASSFGGSSTDTQYF. The CDR3 nucleotides are TGTGCCAGCAGTTTTGGCGGGAGTAGCACAGATACGCAGTATTTT.

This clonotype appeared many times. The chain is built from TRBV7-2 and TRBJ2-4; D gene ambiguous. V lost 5 bases and J lost 7, with 9 bases in between. This CDR3 is built from 12 residues. CDR1 and CDR2 from the germline V gene are SGHTA and FQGNSA. In nucleotides, the CDR3 is TGTGCCAGCAGCGCATCGATGAACATTCAGTACTTC. Its translation: CASSASMNIQYF.

The genes are TRBV19 and TRBJ2-3; D gene ambiguous. The V gene lost 4 bases and the J gene lost 0 bases, with 14 bases spanning the gap. This CDR3 contains 16 residues. Germline CDR1 reads LNHDA; CDR2 reads SQIVND (reference sequence). DNA of the CDR3: TGTGCCAGTAGTACGGTCTACGGCAGGAGCACAGATACGCAGTATTTT. The encoded protein is CASSTVYGRSTDTQYF. The entire variable domain, with the rest obtained from reference TRBV19 and TRBJ2-3, is as follows: DGGITQSPKYLFRKEGQNVTLSCEQNLNHDAMYWYRQDPGQGLRLIYYSQIVNDFQKGDIAEGYSVSREKKESFPLTVTSAQKNPTAFYLCASSTVYGRSTDTQYFGPGTRLTVL.

The V gene is TRBV15, the J gene TRBJ2-3; 7 positions match TRBD1. The CDR3 runs 16 residues. J lost 1 base, V lost 4 bases, and 8 bases had no gene match. In germline, CDR1 is LNHNV, CDR2 YYDKDF (reference sequence). The DNA for the CDR3 is TGTGCCACCAGCAACCAACAGGGGTTTGGCACAGATACGCAGTATTTT. The encoded protein is CATSNQQGFGTDTQYF.

Of note for this clonotype: One base away lies a much larger clone, so this may be a sequencing read error. The chain couples TRBV12-3 or TRBV12-4 to TRBJ2-7; 9 bases map to TRBD2. V trimming: 8 bases; J trimming: 2 bases; junction bases outside the gene matches: 7. CDR3 length equals 14 residues. The CDR3 spells CASGSTSGTYEQYF. As DNA, the CDR3 is TGTGCCAGCGGTTCGACTAGCGGTACCTACGAGCAGTACTTC.